The rows below give T cell receptor beta chains drawn from one sample of a study of T cell responses to AZD1222 COVID-19 vaccine. Only in-frame clones appear in the TCRdb table, and some are missing; sequencing was by immunoSEQ multiplex PCR. The sample carries about 190,000 clones, 87% recorded once. Sequenced material: peripheral blood, taken on day 0 of MenACWY control vaccination. The receptor source for this set is an adult in good health. Both conserved end residues are part of each CDR3. The D gene is left open where the match is weak. The size entry is marked missing in some rows and otherwise reads once, few, many or a size class.

J gene: TRBJ2-2
clone size: NA
V gene: TRBV3-1/TRBV3-2
D gene: NA
CDR3 protein: CASSGGGTGELFF
CDR3 DNA: TGTGCCAGCAGCGGTGGGGGAACCGGGGAGCTGTTTTTT

J gene: TRBJ2-2
clone size: NA
V gene: TRBV9
D gene: NA
CDR3 protein: CASSEGGGFGTGELFF
CDR3 DNA: TGTGCCAGCAGCGAGGGAGGGGGGTTTGGCACCGGGGAGCTGTTTTTT

J gene: TRBJ2-7
clone size: NA
V gene: TRBV25-1
D gene: TRBD1
CDR3 protein: CASSWDRYEQYF
CDR3 DNA: TGTGCCAGCAGCTGGGACAGGTACGAGCAGTACTTC

J gene: TRBJ2-3
clone size: NA
V gene: TRBV3-1/TRBV3-2
D gene: TRBD2
CDR3 protein: CASSQESAGGIYTQYF
CDR3 DNA: TGTGCCAGCAGCCAAGAATCCGCGGGGGGCATATATACGCAGTATTTT

J gene: TRBJ2-7
clone size: NA
V gene: TRBV13
D gene: NA
CDR3 protein: CASSLGGSNSYEQYF
CDR3 DNA: TGTGCCAGCAGCTTAGGTGGCAGCAACTCCTACGAGCAGTACTTC

J gene: TRBJ2-7
clone size: once
V gene: TRBV7-9
D gene: NA
CDR3 protein: CASSLPGVILYEQYF
CDR3 DNA: TGTGCCAGCAGCTTACCGGGAGTGATCCTCTACGAGCAGTACTTC

J gene: TRBJ2-6
clone size: NA
V gene: TRBV7-9
D gene: NA
CDR3 protein: CASSLGSGTGANVLTF
CDR3 DNA: TGTGCCAGCAGCTTAGGGTCAGGGACTGGGGCCAACGTCCTGACTTTC

J gene: TRBJ2-1
clone size: NA
V gene: TRBV5-1
D gene: TRBD2
CDR3 protein: CASAASGPALNEQFF
CDR3 DNA: TGCGCCAGCGCCGCTAGCGGCCCAGCCCTCAATGAGCAGTTCTTC

J gene: TRBJ2-1
clone size: once
V gene: TRBV9
D gene: NA
CDR3 protein: CASSVGGGADYNEQFF
CDR3 DNA: TGTGCCAGCAGCGTAGGTGGCGGGGCAGACTACAATGAGCAGTTCTTC

J gene: TRBJ2-5
clone size: NA
V gene: TRBV5-1
D gene: TRBD1
CDR3 protein: CASSPGQGVETQYF
CDR3 DNA: TGCGCCAGCAGCCCGGGACAGGGGGTCGAGACCCAGTACTTC

J gene: TRBJ2-3
clone size: many
V gene: TRBV4-2
D gene: NA
CDR3 protein: CASSPTPGSAPDTQYF
CDR3 DNA: TGTGCCAGCAGCCCCACCCCCGGAAGCGCTCCAGATACGCAGTATTTT

J gene: TRBJ2-7
clone size: NA
V gene: TRBV5-4
D gene: NA
CDR3 protein: CASSSGAGAAWEIDEQYF
CDR3 DNA: TGTGCCAGCAGCTCGGGGGCAGGGGCCGCTTGGGAGATCGACGAGCAGTACTTC

J gene: TRBJ2-3
clone size: NA
V gene: TRBV7-2
D gene: NA
CDR3 protein: CASSFYGTDTQYF
CDR3 DNA: TGTGCCAGCAGCTTCTACGGCACAGATACGCAGTATTTT

J gene: TRBJ2-7
clone size: NA
V gene: TRBV23-1
D gene: TRBD2
CDR3 protein: CASSLQDEREGPYEQYF
CDR3 DNA: TGCGCCAGCAGCCTCCAGGATGAGCGGGAGGGCCCCTACGAGCAGTACTTC

J gene: TRBJ2-7
clone size: NA
V gene: TRBV27
D gene: NA
CDR3 protein: CASSGTGAYEQYF
CDR3 DNA: TGTGCCAGCAGTGGCACAGGAGCCTACGAGCAGTACTTC

J gene: TRBJ2-1
clone size: NA
V gene: TRBV20-1
D gene: TRBD2
CDR3 protein: CSASSPAGGPHEQFF
CDR3 DNA: TGCAGTGCTAGTTCCCCAGCGGGAGGGCCCCATGAGCAGTTCTTC

J gene: TRBJ2-7
clone size: NA
V gene: TRBV27
D gene: NA
CDR3 protein: CASSSRRGPTYEQYF
CDR3 DNA: TGTGCCAGCAGTTCACGTCGGGGGCCAACCTACGAGCAGTACTTC

J gene: TRBJ1-3
clone size: NA
V gene: TRBV13
D gene: NA
CDR3 protein: CASSPGGAVNTIYF
CDR3 DNA: TGTGCCAGCAGCCCCGGGGGCGCGGTAAACACCATATATTTT

J gene: TRBJ1-6
clone size: NA
V gene: TRBV6-5
D gene: TRBD1
CDR3 protein: CASSYGTDNSPLHF
CDR3 DNA: TGTGCCAGCAGTTACGGGACAGATAATTCACCCCTCCACTTT

J gene: TRBJ2-3
clone size: NA
V gene: TRBV6-5
D gene: TRBD2
CDR3 protein: CASMRGGPRETQYF
CDR3 DNA: TGTGCCAGCATGCGCGGGGGGCCCCGAGAGACGCAGTATTTT

J gene: TRBJ1-2
clone size: NA
V gene: TRBV7-2
D gene: NA
CDR3 protein: CASSLTGAEIHGYTF
CDR3 DNA: TGTGCCAGCAGCTTAACGGGGGCAGAAATCCATGGCTACACCTTC

J gene: TRBJ1-2
clone size: few
V gene: TRBV5-1
D gene: NA
CDR3 protein: CASSLRTPNYGYTF
CDR3 DNA: TGCGCCAGCAGCTTGAGGACCCCTAACTATGGCTACACCTTC

J gene: TRBJ2-3
clone size: few
V gene: TRBV10-3
D gene: TRBD1
CDR3 protein: CAISDVSRGLTDTQYF
CDR3 DNA: TGTGCCATCAGTGACGTTTCGAGGGGGCTCACAGATACGCAGTATTTT

J gene: TRBJ2-1
clone size: few
V gene: TRBV4-2
D gene: NA
CDR3 protein: CASSQAGEGYNEQFF
CDR3 DNA: TGTGCCAGCAGCCAAGCGGGAGAGGGCTACAATGAGCAGTTCTTC

J gene: TRBJ1-2
clone size: NA
V gene: TRBV19
D gene: NA
CDR3 protein: CASSITGDGGYTF
CDR3 DNA: TGTGCCAGTAGTATTACGGGGGACGGAGGCTACACCTTC

J gene: TRBJ1-6
clone size: NA
V gene: TRBV7-9
D gene: NA
CDR3 protein: CASIRSSFNSPLHF
CDR3 DNA: TGTGCCAGCATACGGTCCTCCTTTAATTCACCCCTCCACTTT

J gene: TRBJ2-7
clone size: NA
V gene: TRBV29-1
D gene: NA
CDR3 protein: CSVRHLISYEQYF
CDR3 DNA: TGCAGCGTTCGACACCTAATCTCCTACGAGCAGTACTTC

J gene: TRBJ2-3
clone size: NA
V gene: TRBV6-5
D gene: NA
CDR3 protein: CASSPRQSTDTQYF
CDR3 DNA: TGTGCCAGCAGTCCGAGACAGAGCACAGATACGCAGTATTTT

J gene: TRBJ1-5
clone size: NA
V gene: TRBV6-2/TRBV6-3
D gene: NA
CDR3 protein: CASSYNLGTSVNQPQHF
CDR3 DNA: TGTGCCAGCAGTTACAATCTGGGGACTTCCGTAAATCAGCCCCAGCATTTT